This paragraph reports one TCR beta chain. The data are from a study of cytomegalovirus exposure and HLA in healthy donors. Repertoires were generated with immunoSEQ multiplex PCR, while TCRdb's copy carries only in-frame clones and drops some. Of 100,000 to 150,000 clones listed, 89% are singletons. Germline CDR1 and CDR2: MDHEN and SYDVKM. The CDR3 sequence is 16 residues long. Trimming took off 3 bases at V and 0 bases at J, with 11 bases between the two ends. The source is a woman under 30 in good health and CMV-seronegative. The sequencing input was PBMCs. The chain recombines TRBV28 with TRBJ1-4; D is unresolved. CDR3 in amino acids: CASSLYRSATNEKLFF. The CDR3 coding sequence is TGTGCCAGCAGTTTGTACCGATCGGCAACTAATGAAAAACTGTTTTTT.